This T cell receptor delta chain is drawn from a study of delta chain sequences of gamma delta T cells (dated by TCRdb to 2016 to 2017). Libraries were prepared through 5' RACE. For sequencing, an Illumina MiSeq was employed. With CATT, TCRdb called clones again from the public reads; duplicate DNA rows were later joined. This sample's records show 52 delta-chain clones. About this clone: Its antigen specificity is not known. This likely came from a read error, as a far larger clone is one base away.

Sequencing input: either unsorted cells or a sorted T cell fraction (not recorded which). The source is a human donor in good health.

The nucleotides read TGTGCTCTTGGGGATCGATTCCTACGGTTGAGCTGGGGGAAACACACCGATAAACTCATCTTT. This gives the protein CALGDRFLRLSWGKHTDKLIF. Recombination linked TRDV1 to TRDJ1, and TRDD3 may be the D gene, going by 8 matching bases. As TCRdb names no J gene, one was assigned here on the basis of a DNA match to germline. Reading from cysteine to phenylalanine, the CDR3 counts 21 amino acids. Only the CDR3 part of the read is kept: 63 bases, read in frame from the first base. From a lookup of the germline V gene, CDR1 and CDR2 are TSWWSYY and QGS. The junction carries 29 bases between V and J, which are trimmed by 3 bases and 0 bases respectively.